This paragraph covers one T cell receptor beta chain sequence. Its target is unknown. The source of the sample is a study of cytomegalovirus exposure and HLA in healthy donors. V lost 1 base and J lost 4; bases outside the gene matches: 15. Germline CDR1 SGHRS, CDR2 YFSETQ. This CDR3 has 19 amino acids. Notes on the study in general: Likely technical artifact: a cluster of highly shared sequence variants. The study reported that TCR beta sequences accurately predicted HLA-A and HLA-B alleles in most subjects.

With 60 Vbeta and 13 Jbeta primers, the PCR was carried out. Clones were sequenced by immunoSEQ multiplex PCR, and TCRdb holds only the in-frame ones, with some missing. There are some 200,000 clones in the sample; roughly 80% occur only once, and around 0.8% lies in the top ten. The origin of this receptor is a young woman in good health and CMV-seronegative. The gene calls are TRBV5-1 and TRBJ1-2, with 11 positions matching TRBD1. Source material: PBMCs. CDR3 in DNA: TGCGCCAGCAGCTTGTGGAGGTGGGACAGGGGGATTGACACCTATGGCTACACCTTC. As protein: CASSLWRWDRGIDTYGYTF.